These 20 T cell receptor beta chains originate from one sample sequenced in a study of blood T cell repertoires in COVID-19. Using immunoSEQ multiplex PCR, the repertoire was profiled, and TCRdb retains in-frame clones only, with some absent. The profile covers about 76,000 clones, with around 90% appearing a single time and 5.8% taken by the ten largest. Sequenced material: peripheral blood. These receptors all stem from a human donor in a cohort sampled during active COVID-19.

The chain has TRBV18 and TRBJ1-2; tentative D call: TRBD1 (5 bases). V lost 3 bases, J lost 7 bases, and 12 bases lay in between. This CDR3 is built from 13 residues. Per the germline V gene, CDR1 is KGHSH and CDR2 is LQKENI. This CDR3 reads CASSPAGDGGYTF. Here the CDR3 DNA reads TGTGCCAGCTCACCCGCGGGGGACGGTGGCTACACCTTC.

The rearrangement links TRBV3-1 (or the pseudogene TRBV3-2) to TRBJ2-2, with 8 bases aligning to TRBD1. V was clipped by 4 bases and J by 5 bases; unmatched bases: 9. This CDR3 has 16 residues. CDR1 is LGHDT, CDR2 YNNKEL, per germline (reference sequence). The CDR3 DNA follows: TGTGCCAGCAGCCGCTTTCTCGACAGGGGAACCGGGGAGCTGTTTTTT. As protein: CASSRFLDRGTGELFF.

The CDR3 coding sequence is TGTGCCAGCAGGAAAGGGACAGTGAACACTGAAGCTTTCTTT. Translation gives CASRKGTVNTEAFF. This chain joins TRBV6-5 and TRBJ1-1, with 7 bases lining up with TRBD1. From germline, CDR1 is MNHEY and CDR2 SVGAGI. V lost 6 bases, J lost 0 bases, and 4 bases stayed unmatched. The CDR3 is 14 amino acids.

This CDR3 is CASSVEGQGARTEAFF. In DNA form, the CDR3 reads TGTGCCAGCAGCGTAGAGGGACAGGGGGCGAGAACTGAAGCTTTCTTT. V gene TRBV9 combines with J gene TRBJ1-1; 12 nucleotides match TRBD1. This CDR3 region has 16 residues. Trimming at V came to 0 bases and at J to 5 bases, leaving 5 bases not matched to a gene. CDR1 SGDLS and CDR2 YYNGEE come from the germline V gene.

V and J are TRBV11-2 and TRBJ2-5, with D possibly being TRBD2 (6 bases). Germline V gene sequence: CDR1 SGHAT, CDR2 FQNNGV. V was shortened by 5 bases and J by 2 bases, with 18 bases between the two germline ends. The CDR3 extends over 16 amino acids. CDR3 amino acids: CASSLTRLGGQETQYF. The CDR3 DNA reads as TGTGCCAGCAGCCTTACACGACTTGGAGGGCAAGAGACCCAGTACTTC.

The CDR3 sequence is CASSATGALAYEQYF. Written as DNA, the CDR3 is TGTGCCAGCAGCGCCACAGGGGCATTAGCCTACGAGCAGTACTTC. The rearrangement uses TRBV2 and TRBJ2-7; TRBD1 matches 7 bases. The CDR3 runs 15 residues. Unmatched junction bases numbered 10, after V lost 6 bases and J lost 2 bases. CDR1 is SNHLY and CDR2 is FYNNEI in the germline V gene.

CDR3 bases: TGCGCCAGCAGCTTGGGGTCGGATCAGCCCCAGCATTTT. This codes for CASSLGSDQPQHF. V gene TRBV5-1 combines with J gene TRBJ1-5, with D unclear. Trimming stripped 0 bases from V and 5 bases from J, with 6 bases between. CDR3 length: 13 residues. Germline V CDR1 and CDR2: SGHRS, YFSETQ.

This chain links TRBV5-4 with TRBJ2-5, with 10 bases lining up with TRBD2. J lost 5 bases, V lost 1 base, and 11 bases had no gene match. Germline V CDR1 and CDR2: SGHNT, YYREEE (reference sequence). There are 17 residues in the CDR3. CDR3 sequence: CASSLRSGGSVAETQYF. CDR3 nucleotide sequence: TGTGCCAGCAGCTTGCGTAGCGGGGGGTCCGTGGCGGAGACCCAGTACTTC.

This clone was detected once. The chain carries TRBV5-1 and TRBJ1-3; D gene ambiguous. The CDR3 length is 14 residues. The ends were cut back, 4 bases at V and 3 bases at J, with 11 bases in the middle. The germline V gene encodes CDR1 SGHRS and CDR2 YFSETQ. Here the CDR3 DNA reads TGCGCCAGCAGCCCGCCGGAGGGTGGAAACACCATATATTTT. This encodes CASSPPEGGNTIYF.

V is TRBV6-6 and J is TRBJ1-2; no firm D call. The germline CDR1 and CDR2 sequences are MNHNY and SVGAGI (reference sequence). The CDR3 is 12 residues long. V lost 5 bases and J lost 8, with 12 bases in between. The CDR3: CASSLQTGGYTF. The CDR3 coding sequence is TGTGCCAGCAGTCTTCAGACGGGGGGCTACACCTTC.

This clone occurred once. The V call is TRBV30, the J call TRBJ1-1; D not certain. The CDR3 covers 12 residues. Germline loops: CDR1 GTSNPN, CDR2 SVGIG (reference sequence). Trimming took off 3 bases at V and 0 bases at J, with 5 bases between the two ends. The CDR3 is CAWRGVNTEAFF. CDR3 coding DNA: TGTGCCTGGAGGGGAGTGAACACTGAAGCTTTCTTT.

This rearrangement joins TRBV5-6 to TRBJ1-1; weak D call: TRBD1 (5 bases). CDR1 and CDR2 from the germline V gene are SGHDT and YYEEEE. The V end was cut by 0 bases, the J end by 4 bases, with 13 bases between. The CDR3 loop spans 15 amino acids. The CDR3 DNA is TGTGCCAGCAGCTTGGAGGCCAGGGTCGGCACTGAAGCTTTCTTT. Its protein product is CASSLEARVGTEAFF.

The CDR3 spells CASSTGQGANEKLFF. As DNA, the CDR3 is TGTGCCAGCAGCACCGGACAGGGGGCAAATGAAAAACTGTTTTTT. The chain carries TRBV5-6 and TRBJ1-4; 11 nucleotides agree with TRBD1. Germline loops: CDR1 SGHDT, CDR2 YYEEEE. Unmatched junction bases numbered 4, after V lost 4 bases and J lost 5 bases. The CDR3 has 15 residues.

This clone was recorded only once. The chain combines TRBV12-3 or TRBV12-4 with TRBJ2-7, with D tentatively TRBD2 (5 bases). Trimming removed 6 bases at V and 3 bases at J, with 12 bases between. CDR3 length equals 13 residues. DNA for the CDR3: TGTGCCAGCAGATCGGGATCCAGCTACGAGCAGTACTTC. It specifies CASRSGSSYEQYF.

V is TRBV19 and J is TRBJ2-2, with a tentative D call TRBD1 (5 bases). CDR1 and CDR2 (germline): LNHDA, SQIVND (reference sequence). V was trimmed by 4 bases and J by 2 bases, leaving 11 bases between them. CDR3 length equals 15 residues. CDR3: CASSNPGINTGELFF. In DNA form, the CDR3 reads TGTGCCAGTAGTAACCCAGGGATCAACACCGGGGAGCTGTTTTTT.

The chain is built from TRBV18 and TRBJ1-1; 10 positions agree with TRBD1. V gave up 8 bases and J gave up 1 base; unmatched junction bases: 10. This CDR3 is 16 amino acids long. Germline V lookup: CDR1 KGHSH, CDR2 LQKENI. The CDR3, as DNA: TGTGCCAGCACCAAGCGGACAGGGGGGGGGAACACTGAAGCTTTCTTT. The encoded protein is CASTKRTGGGNTEAFF. Based on the CDR3 plus reference TRBV18 and TRBJ1-1, the full variable domain is NAGVMQNPRHLVRRRGQEARLRCSPMKGHSHVYWYRQLPEEGLKFMVYLQKENIIDESGMPKERFSAEFPKEGPSILRIQQVVRGDSAAYFCASTKRTGGGNTEAFFGQGTRLTVV.

This chain uses TRBV27 with TRBJ2-1; 9 bases are a match to TRBD1. The CDR3 covers 18 residues. Trimming cost V 10 bases and J 7 bases; bases outside gene matches: 23. The germline CDR1 and CDR2 sequences are MNHEY and SMNVEV (reference sequence). CDR3 sequence (DNA): TGTGCCACCCACATTAGGGGGACAGGGCGGCCCGCCGAAAATGAGCAGTTCTTC. Protein: CATHIRGTGRPAENEQFF.

The rearrangement uses TRBV4-1 and TRBJ1-1, with D possibly being TRBD1 (5 bases). Germline CDR1 is MGHRA and CDR2 is YSYEKL. The CDR3 has 16 residues. Trimming stripped 1 base from V and 5 bases from J, with 17 bases between. As DNA, the CDR3 is TGCGCCAGCAGCCAAGGACACGGGGCTCGGGGGACTGAAGCTTTCTTT. Amino acid sequence: CASSQGHGARGTEAFF.

The CDR3 loop reads CASREQGEKLFF. The DNA of the CDR3 is TGTGCCAGTAGAGAACAGGGTGAAAAACTGTTTTTT. J is TRBJ1-4 and V is TRBV19, with a tentative D call TRBD1 (6 bases). V shed 6 bases and J shed 7 bases, with 9 bases lying between them. The CDR3 runs 12 residues. The germline gives CDR1 LNHDA, CDR2 SQIVND (reference sequence).

V usage is TRBV6-5 and J usage is TRBJ1-1; D might be TRBD1 (6 bases). CDR1 is MNHEY and CDR2 is SVGAGI in the germline V gene. V lost 6 bases and J 2 bases, leaving 16 bases between the germline ends. The CDR3 loop spans 15 amino acids. Written as DNA, the CDR3 is TGTGCCAGCAGGGAGGGGGGGAACCCAAACACTGAAGCTTTCTTT. As protein: CASREGGNPNTEAFF.